This T cell receptor beta chain was retrieved from a study of T cell responses to AZD1222 COVID-19 vaccine. Study conclusions and caveats: Clonal diversity was possibly underestimated, and white British individuals and females predominated among donors.

The data were produced by immunoSEQ multiplex PCR, yet TCRdb's version contains in-frame clones alone and is incomplete. The table includes 150,000 to 200,000 clones, about 93% detected once. This clone showed up just once. As yet, its antigen is unknown. Trimming took 5 bases from V and 5 from J; bases not matched to a gene: 8. Germline CDR1 reads SGHNT; CDR2 reads YENEEA. This CDR3 contains 15 residues. The chain recombines TRBV11-3 with TRBJ2-1, with TRBD1 matching 8 bases. Sequenced material: peripheral blood, taken on day 0 of AZD1222 vaccination. The source is an adult in good health. CDR3 protein: CASSHSTGQDNEQFF. The CDR3 DNA sequence: TGTGCCAGCAGCCATTCCACGGGACAGGACAATGAGCAGTTCTTC.